This TCR beta chain was obtained from a study of T-cell memory formation after mild COVID-19 (dated by TCRdb to about 2021). With regard to the full study: TCR sequence clusters from the two donors were found to be largely donor specific. In two donors, T-cell clones that expanded and contracted after mild COVID-19 were tracked by sequencing TCRalpha and TCRbeta repertoires over time. Two young, previously healthy adult volunteers, one female and one male, were included in the cohort. Broad study findings and their caveats: The study covered only a couple of mild cases, and larger cohorts including severe cases with pre-infection samples were considered necessary. Contracting CD4+ clones were found mainly in CM and EM memory subsets, while CD8+ clones were enriched in EMRA. SARS-CoV-2 specificity was not confirmed for the second-wave clones peaking on day 37. Balanced CD4/CD8 phenotypes were observed for clones contracting from day 15 to 85, whereas a bias towards CD4+ was observed for a second wave of clones expanding from day 15 to 37. Some responding clones were detected in pre-infection memory, which suggested that pre-existing cross-reactive memory T cells had joined the SARS-CoV-2 response.

Trimming removed 0 bases from V and 4 bases from J, leaving 18 bases between the germline ends. From the cysteine through the phenylalanine, the CDR3 covers 17 amino acids. CDR3 DNA is the only sequence kept; it has 51 bases, read in frame from the first base. The germline V gene provides CDR1 MGHRA and CDR2 YSYEKL. Ficoll-Paque density gradient centrifugation was the method used to isolate PBMCs. TCRdb names Illumina NovaSeq 6000 as the instrument used. cDNA libraries for TCRalpha and TCRbeta were prepared by 5'RACE using constant-segment primers, with sample barcodes and unique molecular identifiers added. Trizol reagent was used to extract RNA from every sample. Amplification of the libraries took two PCR steps, and the second step added a second sample barcode plus Illumina TruSeq adapters. Sequencing of libraries was performed on an Illumina NovaSeq with 2 x 150 bp paired-end reads. The source study handled its data this way. Reads were demultiplexed and collapsed into UMI-guided consensus sequences with migec v1.2.7. Using mixcr v2.1.11, UMI consensuses were aligned to TRA and TRB V and J templates and then assembled into clonotypes. Clonotypes were classified as expanded or contracted when called significant by both edgeR and NoisET, with noise models trained on biological replicates. For edgeR calls, the thresholds were a false discovery rate-adjusted p below 0.01 and a log2 fold-change of 1. As an exploratory analysis of dynamics, max-normalized trajectories of the 1000 most abundant clonotypes were examined by PCA with hierarchical clustering. The CD4 or CD8 phenotype of responding clones was assigned using the separately sequenced CD4+ and CD8+ repertoires. TCRdb handled the public reads itself, with Q25 trimming in fastp and clone calling in MiXCR, and kept productive beta chains. Rows with one shared CDR3 protein collapse into an entry with the most common genes and DNA. These V and J calls originate from TCRdb's pipeline instead of the authors' own analysis. This sample is represented by 180,000 or so distinct CDR3 sequences; 11% of them were singletons. The ten largest clones represent approximately 3.4% of the sample.

This clonotype appeared a few times. Its cognate antigen has yet to be identified. Base qualities were left out, and no much larger clone turns up one base away. This chain joins TRBV4-1 to TRBJ1-1, and possibly TRBD1, on 5 matching bases. The sample consisted of PBMCs or a T cell subset sorted from them (not recorded which). The origin of this receptor is a young man who had mild COVID-19 (a few samples of this study predate the infection). The sample titles of this study are shuffled in the database, so cell type and time point are left out; the donor was told from shared clones. The DNA reads TGCGCCAGCAGCCAAGAGTGGGGACCCCCTGGAACCACTGAAGCTTTCTTT. Translated, this is CASSQEWGPPGTTEAFF.